The rows below give T cell receptor beta chains drawn from one sample of a study of blood T cell repertoires in COVID-19. Some clones are missing from TCRdb's copy, which holds only in-frame ones; the method was immunoSEQ multiplex PCR. The sample yields around 180,000 clones, 75% to 85% seen once. The material sequenced was PBMCs or T cells enriched from blood (not recorded which). All receptors come from a woman between 45 and 60 years old with acute COVID-19. The CDR3 runs from the conserved cysteine through the conserved F or W. D genes are given only for firm matches. Size tells how often a clone was seen (once, few, many) or the class of an expanded clone, and some rows leave it out.

CDR3aa: CAWSLGGLYGYTF; CDR3nt: TGTGCCTGGAGTCTAGGAGGGCTCTATGGCTACACCTTC; abundance: .; v_gene: TRBV30; d_gene: .; j_gene: TRBJ1-2
CDR3aa: CASSQRQTGGYTF; CDR3nt: TGTGCCAGCAGCCAACGACAGACAGGAGGCTACACCTTC; abundance: .; v_gene: TRBV12-3/TRBV12-4; d_gene: .; j_gene: TRBJ1-2
CDR3aa: CASSLAGQGGRGYTF; CDR3nt: TGTGCCAGCAGCTTAGCCGGACAGGGGGGGCGAGGCTACACCTTC; abundance: .; v_gene: TRBV7-2; d_gene: TRBD1; j_gene: TRBJ1-2
CDR3aa: CASSRSTSLNSAYNEQFF; CDR3nt: TGTGCCAGCAGCCGTTCGACTAGCTTAAACTCGGCCTACAATGAGCAGTTCTTC; abundance: .; v_gene: TRBV7-2; d_gene: TRBD2; j_gene: TRBJ2-1
CDR3aa: CASSSPHSPEAFF; CDR3nt: TGTGCCAGCAGTTCCCCTCACAGCCCTGAAGCTTTCTTT; abundance: .; v_gene: TRBV28; d_gene: .; j_gene: TRBJ1-1
CDR3aa: CASSIPTGPQETQYF; CDR3nt: TGTGCCAGCAGTATTCCGACAGGACCCCAAGAGACCCAGTACTTC; abundance: .; v_gene: TRBV28; d_gene: .; j_gene: TRBJ2-5
CDR3aa: CASSYGTGETNYGYTF; CDR3nt: TGTGCCAGCAGTTACGGGACAGGGGAGACTAACTATGGCTACACCTTC; abundance: .; v_gene: TRBV6-5; d_gene: TRBD1; j_gene: TRBJ1-2
CDR3aa: CASSARGQGHETQYF; CDR3nt: TGTGCCAGCAGCGCCCGGGGACAGGGGCACGAGACCCAGTACTTC; abundance: .; v_gene: TRBV7-8; d_gene: TRBD1; j_gene: TRBJ2-5
CDR3aa: CASSLALETQYF; CDR3nt: TGTGCCAGCAGCTTGGCATTGGAGACCCAGTACTTC; abundance: .; v_gene: TRBV5-4; d_gene: .; j_gene: TRBJ2-5
CDR3aa: CASSLVSGNYGYTF; CDR3nt: TGTGCCAGCAGCTTGGTCTCAGGAAACTATGGCTACACCTTC; abundance: .; v_gene: TRBV5-8; d_gene: .; j_gene: TRBJ1-2
CDR3aa: CASRTQGRGTDTQYF; CDR3nt: TGTGCCAGCAGAACCCAGGGCAGGGGCACAGATACGCAGTATTTT; abundance: .; v_gene: TRBV6-6; d_gene: .; j_gene: TRBJ2-3
CDR3aa: CASSHRQESSYNEQFF; CDR3nt: TGTGCCAGCAGCCACAGACAGGAGAGCTCCTACAATGAGCAGTTCTTC; abundance: .; v_gene: TRBV7-8; d_gene: .; j_gene: TRBJ2-1
CDR3aa: CASRQGRTEAFF; CDR3nt: TGTGCCAGCCGACAGGGAAGGACTGAAGCTTTCTTT; abundance: .; v_gene: TRBV12-3/TRBV12-4; d_gene: TRBD1; j_gene: TRBJ1-1
CDR3aa: CASSQVGGARSGNTIYF; CDR3nt: TGTGCCAGCAGCCAAGTGGGAGGCGCAAGATCTGGAAACACCATATATTTT; abundance: .; v_gene: TRBV3-1/TRBV3-2; d_gene: .; j_gene: TRBJ1-3
CDR3aa: CASSQGSGYGYTF; CDR3nt: TGTGCCAGCAGTCAGGGATCCGGCTATGGCTACACCTTC; abundance: .; v_gene: TRBV6-4; d_gene: .; j_gene: TRBJ1-2
CDR3aa: CASSPTAELAGGPETQYF; CDR3nt: TGTGCCAGCAGTCCGACCGCAGAACTAGCGGGGGGGCCCGAGACCCAGTACTTC; abundance: .; v_gene: TRBV27; d_gene: TRBD2; j_gene: TRBJ2-5
CDR3aa: CASSFPWGAYNEQFF; CDR3nt: TGTGCCAGCAGTTTTCCTTGGGGCGCATACAATGAGCAGTTCTTC; abundance: .; v_gene: TRBV28; d_gene: .; j_gene: TRBJ2-1
CDR3aa: CASSRDRGRTDTQYF; CDR3nt: TGTGCCAGCAGCAGGGACAGGGGCCGCACAGATACGCAGTATTTT; abundance: few; v_gene: TRBV9; d_gene: TRBD1; j_gene: TRBJ2-3
CDR3aa: CASTTAGAKDRNGYTF; CDR3nt: TGTGCCAGTACCACTGCTGGGGCTAAGGACAGAAATGGCTACACCTTC; abundance: .; v_gene: TRBV19; d_gene: .; j_gene: TRBJ1-2
CDR3aa: CASQGGPGGYTF; CDR3nt: TGTGCCAGCCAAGGAGGGCCTGGGGGCTACACCTTC; abundance: once; v_gene: TRBV6-5; d_gene: .; j_gene: TRBJ1-2
CDR3aa: CASSPRGAGGHNEQFF; CDR3nt: TGTGCCAGCAGCCCCAGGGGAGCAGGGGGGCACAATGAGCAGTTCTTC; abundance: few; v_gene: TRBV11-3; d_gene: .; j_gene: TRBJ2-1
CDR3aa: CASSLLTGLPTPLHF; CDR3nt: TGTGCCAGCAGCTTGTTAACAGGGCTACCCACACCCCTCCACTTT; abundance: .; v_gene: TRBV5-5; d_gene: .; j_gene: TRBJ1-6
CDR3aa: CSAARLASRTDTQYF; CDR3nt: TGCAGCGCAGCCAGACTAGCGAGCCGCACAGATACGCAGTATTTT; abundance: once; v_gene: TRBV29-1; d_gene: TRBD2; j_gene: TRBJ2-3
CDR3aa: CASTAGVVAYGYTF; CDR3nt: TGTGCCAGCACGGCAGGGGTCGTAGCCTATGGCTACACCTTC; abundance: .; v_gene: TRBV28; d_gene: .; j_gene: TRBJ1-2
CDR3aa: CASSEDRGRDTQYF; CDR3nt: TGTGCCAGCAGCGAGGACAGGGGCCGAGATACGCAGTATTTT; abundance: .; v_gene: TRBV5-4; d_gene: TRBD1; j_gene: TRBJ2-3
CDR3aa: CASSFGSNQPQHF; CDR3nt: TGCGCCAGCAGCTTCGGTAGCAATCAGCCCCAGCATTTT; abundance: .; v_gene: TRBV5-1; d_gene: .; j_gene: TRBJ1-5
CDR3aa: CASSQTHTTGEKLFF; CDR3nt: TGCGCCAGCAGCCAGACTCATACGACAGGTGAAAAACTGTTTTTT; abundance: few; v_gene: TRBV4-1; d_gene: .; j_gene: TRBJ1-4
CDR3aa: CATSALDRLNYGYTF; CDR3nt: TGTGCCACCAGCGCTCTGGACAGACTTAACTATGGCTACACCTTC; abundance: .; v_gene: TRBV15; d_gene: .; j_gene: TRBJ1-2
CDR3aa: CASSESRGVDQPQHF; CDR3nt: TGCGCCAGCAGTGAGAGTCGCGGGGTAGATCAGCCCCAGCATTTT; abundance: .; v_gene: TRBV10-2; d_gene: .; j_gene: TRBJ1-5
CDR3aa: CASSFQQGANEQFF; CDR3nt: TGCGCCAGCAGCTTCCAACAGGGGGCCAATGAGCAGTTCTTC; abundance: few; v_gene: TRBV5-1; d_gene: TRBD1; j_gene: TRBJ2-1
CDR3aa: CASSSDLDIFYGYTF; CDR3nt: TGTGCCAGTAGTAGTGACCTAGATATCTTCTATGGCTACACCTTC; abundance: .; v_gene: TRBV19; d_gene: .; j_gene: TRBJ1-2
CDR3aa: CARIRDTGANVLTF; CDR3nt: TGTGCCCGGATCCGGGACACCGGGGCCAACGTCCTGACTTTC; abundance: few; v_gene: TRBV2; d_gene: .; j_gene: TRBJ2-6
CDR3aa: CASRGDRAAEANYGYTF; CDR3nt: TGTGCCAGCAGGGGGGACAGGGCAGCAGAAGCTAACTATGGCTACACCTTC; abundance: .; v_gene: TRBV7-9; d_gene: TRBD1; j_gene: TRBJ1-2
CDR3aa: CASRRSPGEANTGELFF; CDR3nt: TGTGCCAGCAGACGATCCCCAGGGGAAGCGAACACCGGGGAGCTGTTTTTT; abundance: .; v_gene: TRBV6-6; d_gene: .; j_gene: TRBJ2-2
CDR3aa: CASSFLRGGNTDTQYF; CDR3nt: TGTGCCAGCAGCTTCTTGCGGGGGGGGAACACAGATACGCAGTATTTT; abundance: once; v_gene: TRBV11-2; d_gene: TRBD2; j_gene: TRBJ2-3
CDR3aa: CASSPTGGSNQPQHF; CDR3nt: TGTGCCAGCTCCCCTACAGGGGGAAGCAATCAGCCCCAGCATTTT; abundance: .; v_gene: TRBV18; d_gene: TRBD1; j_gene: TRBJ1-5
CDR3aa: CASSPTGGISPLHF; CDR3nt: TGTGCCAGCAGCCCGACAGGGGGCATTTCACCCCTCCACTTT; abundance: .; v_gene: TRBV7-9; d_gene: TRBD1; j_gene: TRBJ1-6
CDR3aa: CASSLDRNTEAFF; CDR3nt: TGTGCCAGCAGCTTAGACAGGAACACTGAAGCTTTCTTT; abundance: .; v_gene: TRBV11-2; d_gene: .; j_gene: TRBJ1-1
CDR3aa: CASSSHGGGGYGYTF; CDR3nt: TGTGCCAGCAGTTCACACGGGGGGGGCGGCTATGGCTACACCTTC; abundance: .; v_gene: TRBV28; d_gene: .; j_gene: TRBJ1-2
CDR3aa: CASSALTQGRFYGYTF; CDR3nt: TGTGCCAGCAGCGCACTAACCCAGGGGCGCTTCTATGGCTACACCTTC; abundance: .; v_gene: TRBV9; d_gene: .; j_gene: TRBJ1-2
CDR3aa: CASSKEGGWEGLTEAFF; CDR3nt: TGTGCCAGCAGCAAAGAAGGAGGATGGGAGGGGCTCACTGAAGCTTTCTTT; abundance: .; v_gene: TRBV21-1; d_gene: .; j_gene: TRBJ1-1
CDR3aa: CASSLTGSDEQFF; CDR3nt: TGTGCCAGCAGCTTGACAGGGTCGGATGAGCAGTTCTTC; abundance: .; v_gene: TRBV7-7; d_gene: TRBD1; j_gene: TRBJ2-1
CDR3aa: CASSAGTIETQYF; CDR3nt: TGTGCCAGCAGCGCCGGGACAATAGAGACCCAGTACTTC; abundance: .; v_gene: TRBV7-8; d_gene: .; j_gene: TRBJ2-5
CDR3aa: CASSPTGPNQPQHF; CDR3nt: TGTGCCAGCAGTCCGACAGGGCCCAATCAGCCCCAGCATTTT; abundance: .; v_gene: TRBV28; d_gene: TRBD1; j_gene: TRBJ1-5
CDR3aa: CATSDPVGGAYNEQFF; CDR3nt: TGTGCCACCAGTGACCCCGTTGGGGGCGCTTACAATGAGCAGTTCTTC; abundance: .; v_gene: TRBV24-1; d_gene: .; j_gene: TRBJ2-1
CDR3aa: CASSQDRAGERYGYTF; CDR3nt: TGCGCCAGCAGCCAAGATAGGGCAGGGGAACGCTATGGCTACACCTTC; abundance: .; v_gene: TRBV4-3; d_gene: .; j_gene: TRBJ1-2
CDR3aa: CASSGQGGENEQFF; CDR3nt: TGTGCCAGCAGCGGACAGGGAGGGGAAAATGAGCAGTTCTTC; abundance: few; v_gene: TRBV6-4; d_gene: .; j_gene: TRBJ2-1
CDR3aa: CASSPRRANTEAFF; CDR3nt: TGTGCCAGCAGCCCCAGGCGGGCGAACACTGAAGCTTTCTTT; abundance: .; v_gene: TRBV3-1/TRBV3-2; d_gene: .; j_gene: TRBJ1-1
CDR3aa: CASSLVDGTVNTEAFF; CDR3nt: TGCGCCAGCAGCTTGGTGGACGGGACAGTGAACACTGAAGCTTTCTTT; abundance: .; v_gene: TRBV5-1; d_gene: TRBD1; j_gene: TRBJ1-1
CDR3aa: CASSYPSYRGGEYNEQFF; CDR3nt: TGTGCCAGCAGTTACCCCTCATACCGAGGGGGGGAGTACAATGAGCAGTTCTTC; abundance: .; v_gene: TRBV6-2/TRBV6-3; d_gene: .; j_gene: TRBJ2-1
CDR3aa: CASSLAGGWDEQFF; CDR3nt: TGTGCCAGCAGCCTAGCGGGGGGATGGGATGAGCAGTTCTTC; abundance: few; v_gene: TRBV7-3; d_gene: TRBD2; j_gene: TRBJ2-1
CDR3aa: CASSPLLSGQNNEQFF; CDR3nt: TGCGCCAGCAGCCCCCTTTTGAGCGGGCAAAACAATGAGCAGTTCTTC; abundance: .; v_gene: TRBV5-1; d_gene: .; j_gene: TRBJ2-1
CDR3aa: CASSLGHRDSNTGELFF; CDR3nt: TGCGCCAGTAGCTTGGGCCATAGGGACTCGAACACCGGGGAGCTGTTTTTT; abundance: .; v_gene: TRBV5-1; d_gene: .; j_gene: TRBJ2-2
CDR3aa: CASTGLAGHNEQFF; CDR3nt: TGTGCCAGCACCGGACTAGCAGGCCACAATGAGCAGTTCTTC; abundance: many; v_gene: TRBV7-8; d_gene: TRBD2; j_gene: TRBJ2-1
CDR3aa: CASSYSLAGGFEQFF; CDR3nt: TGTGCCAGCAGTTACTCACTAGCGGGGGGGTTTGAGCAGTTCTTC; abundance: few; v_gene: TRBV6-5; d_gene: TRBD2; j_gene: TRBJ2-1
CDR3aa: CASSKDRVTVSGNTIYF; CDR3nt: TGTGCCAGCAGTAAAGACAGGGTTACAGTTTCTGGAAACACCATATATTTT; abundance: .; v_gene: TRBV6-1; d_gene: TRBD1; j_gene: TRBJ1-3
CDR3aa: CATQDMGNTEAFF; CDR3nt: TGTGCCACCCAAGACATGGGGAACACTGAAGCTTTCTTT; abundance: .; v_gene: TRBV24-1; d_gene: .; j_gene: TRBJ1-1
CDR3aa: CASSLGLLPYNEQFF; CDR3nt: TGTGCCAGCAGCTTAGGACTGCTACCCTACAATGAGCAGTTCTTC; abundance: .; v_gene: TRBV5-8; d_gene: .; j_gene: TRBJ2-1
CDR3aa: CASSSVMQETQYF; CDR3nt: TGCGCCAGCAGCTCAGTGATGCAGGAGACCCAGTACTTC; abundance: .; v_gene: TRBV5-1; d_gene: .; j_gene: TRBJ2-5
CDR3aa: CAMKSPPTGGWDGYTF; CDR3nt: TGTGCCATGAAAAGCCCCCCGACAGGGGGCTGGGATGGCTACACCTTC; abundance: .; v_gene: TRBV10-3; d_gene: TRBD1; j_gene: TRBJ1-2